The entry below describes one T cell receptor beta chain. Its target is unknown. This specimen comes from a study of response to subunit inactivated influenza vaccine. Study outcomes and limitations: Authors suggested that a seasonal influenza vaccination recruits few new T cells each time.

Germline values: CDR1 LGHDT, CDR2 YNNKEL (reference sequence). The germline V and J ends were trimmed by 3 bases and 9 bases, with 12 bases remaining between them. The length of the CDR3 is 13 residues. TCRdb passed the RT-PCR reads through MiXCR, listing each CDR3 protein once. The sample records roughly 500,000 distinct CDR3 sequences, about 15% being singletons. The TCR was taken from a man between 50 and 75 years old who received an inactivated influenza vaccine. This specimen was CD4+ T cells sorted from PBMCs, taken less than 30 months after vaccination. V gene TRBV3-1 combines with J gene TRBJ1-5; D may be TRBD1 (6 bases). The CDR3 sequence is CASSQTGVRPQHF. The CDR3 nucleotides are TGTGCCAGCAGCCAGACAGGCGTCAGGCCCCAGCATTTT.